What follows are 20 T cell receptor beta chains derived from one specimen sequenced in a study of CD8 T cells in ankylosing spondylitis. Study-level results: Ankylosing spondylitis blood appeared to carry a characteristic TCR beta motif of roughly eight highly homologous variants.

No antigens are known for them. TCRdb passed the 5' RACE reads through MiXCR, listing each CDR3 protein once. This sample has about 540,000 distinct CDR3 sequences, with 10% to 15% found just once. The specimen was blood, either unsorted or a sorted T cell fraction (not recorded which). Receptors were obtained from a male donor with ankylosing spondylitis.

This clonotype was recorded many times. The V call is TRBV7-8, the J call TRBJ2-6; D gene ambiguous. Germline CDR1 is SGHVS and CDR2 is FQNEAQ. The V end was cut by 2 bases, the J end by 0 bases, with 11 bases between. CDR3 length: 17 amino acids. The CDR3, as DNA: TGTGCCAGCAGCTTATGGGCAGGAGTCTCTGGGGCCAACGTCCTGACTTTC. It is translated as CASSLWAGVSGANVLTF.

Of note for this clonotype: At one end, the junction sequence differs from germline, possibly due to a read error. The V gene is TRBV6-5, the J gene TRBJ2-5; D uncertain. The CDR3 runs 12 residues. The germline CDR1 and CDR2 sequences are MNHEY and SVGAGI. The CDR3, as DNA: TGTGCCAGCACAACAAGACAAGGGACCCAGTACTTC. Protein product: CASTTRQGTQYF.

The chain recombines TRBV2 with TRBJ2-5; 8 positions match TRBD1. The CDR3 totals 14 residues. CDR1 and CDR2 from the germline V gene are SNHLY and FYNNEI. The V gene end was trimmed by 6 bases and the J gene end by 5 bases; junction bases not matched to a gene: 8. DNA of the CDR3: TGTGCCAGCAGACCGGACAGGGCGACGGAGACCCAGTACTTC. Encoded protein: CASRPDRATETQYF.

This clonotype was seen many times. The CDR3 is CSATGAPRGTDTQYF. In DNA form, the CDR3 reads TGCAGTGCGACCGGGGCCCCCCGGGGCACAGATACGCAGTATTTT. The gene calls are TRBV20-1 and TRBJ2-3; D is tentatively TRBD1 or TRBD2 (5 bases each). Per the germline V gene, CDR1 is DFQATT and CDR2 is SNEGSKA (reference sequence). This CDR3 comprises 15 residues. Trimming pared 6 bases from V and 1 base from J, leaving 17 bases between.

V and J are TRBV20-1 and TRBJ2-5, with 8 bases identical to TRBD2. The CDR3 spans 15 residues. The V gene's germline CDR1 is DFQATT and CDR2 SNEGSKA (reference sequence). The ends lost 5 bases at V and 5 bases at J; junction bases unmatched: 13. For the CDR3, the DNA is TGCAGTGCTTCCGAGGACGGGAGGGCGGATGAGACCCAGTACTTC. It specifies CSASEDGRADETQYF.

In DNA form, the CDR3 reads TGCGCCAGCAGCTTGGAGGAGGGCGGGCTCGATGAGCAGTTCTTC. Translation gives CASSLEEGGLDEQFF. V is TRBV5-1 and J is TRBJ2-1; weak D call: TRBD2 (6 bases). Trimming left V 0 bases short and J 8 bases short, with 15 bases between. CDR1 is SGHRS, CDR2 YFSETQ, per germline. The CDR3 runs to 15 residues.

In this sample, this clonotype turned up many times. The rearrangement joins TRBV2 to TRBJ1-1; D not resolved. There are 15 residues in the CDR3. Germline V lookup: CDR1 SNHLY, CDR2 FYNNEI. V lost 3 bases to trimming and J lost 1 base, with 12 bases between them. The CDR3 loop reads CASSDASGKNTEAFF. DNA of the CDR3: TGTGCCAGCAGTGATGCCTCGGGCAAGAACACTGAAGCTTTCTTT.

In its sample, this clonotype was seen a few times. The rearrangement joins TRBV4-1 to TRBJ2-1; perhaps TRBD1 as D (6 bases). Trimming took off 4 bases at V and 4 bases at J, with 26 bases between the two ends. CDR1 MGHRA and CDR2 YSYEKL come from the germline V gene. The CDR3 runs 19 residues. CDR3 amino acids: CASSPDHIRTAKRYNEQFF. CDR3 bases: TGCGCCAGCAGCCCCGACCATATAAGGACAGCCAAGAGGTACAATGAGCAGTTCTTC.

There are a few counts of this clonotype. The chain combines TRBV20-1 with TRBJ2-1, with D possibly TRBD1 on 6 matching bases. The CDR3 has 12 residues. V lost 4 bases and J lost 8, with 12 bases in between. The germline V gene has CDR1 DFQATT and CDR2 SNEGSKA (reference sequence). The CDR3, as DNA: TGCAGTGCTAACACAGGGTTCGATGAGCAGTTCTTC. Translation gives CSANTGFDEQFF.

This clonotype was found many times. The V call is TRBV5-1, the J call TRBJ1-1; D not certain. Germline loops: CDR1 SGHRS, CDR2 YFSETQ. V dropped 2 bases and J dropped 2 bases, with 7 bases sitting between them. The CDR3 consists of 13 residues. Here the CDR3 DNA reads TGCGCCAGCAGCTTCTTCCCTAACACTGAAGCTTTCTTT. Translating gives CASSFFPNTEAFF.

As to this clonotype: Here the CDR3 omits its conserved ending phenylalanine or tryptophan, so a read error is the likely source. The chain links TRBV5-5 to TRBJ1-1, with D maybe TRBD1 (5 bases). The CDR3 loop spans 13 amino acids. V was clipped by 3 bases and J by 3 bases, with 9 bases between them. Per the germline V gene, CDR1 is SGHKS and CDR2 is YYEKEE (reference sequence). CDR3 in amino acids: CASSWGRDTEAFC. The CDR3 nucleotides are TGTGCCAGCAGCTGGGGCAGGGACACTGAAGCTTTCTGT.

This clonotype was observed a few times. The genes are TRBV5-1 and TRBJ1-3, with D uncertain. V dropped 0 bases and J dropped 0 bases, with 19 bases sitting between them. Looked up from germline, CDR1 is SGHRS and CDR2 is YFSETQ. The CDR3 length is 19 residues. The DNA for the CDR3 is TGCGCCAGCAGCTTGGGATCCTCGACTTGGTTCAACTCTGGAAACACCATATATTTT. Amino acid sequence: CASSLGSSTWFNSGNTIYF.

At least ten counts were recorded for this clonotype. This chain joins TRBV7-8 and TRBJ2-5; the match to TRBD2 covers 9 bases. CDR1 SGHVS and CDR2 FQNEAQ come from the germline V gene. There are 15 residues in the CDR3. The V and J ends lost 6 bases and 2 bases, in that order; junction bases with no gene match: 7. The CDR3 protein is CASSSTSGFQETQYF. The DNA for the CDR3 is TGTGCCAGCAGTTCTACTAGCGGGTTTCAAGAGACCCAGTACTTC.

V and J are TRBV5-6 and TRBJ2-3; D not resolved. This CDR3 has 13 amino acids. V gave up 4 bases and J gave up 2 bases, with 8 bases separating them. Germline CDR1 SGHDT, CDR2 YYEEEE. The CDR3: CASSTPNTDTQYF. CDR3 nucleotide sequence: TGTGCCAGCAGCACCCCGAACACAGATACGCAGTATTTT.

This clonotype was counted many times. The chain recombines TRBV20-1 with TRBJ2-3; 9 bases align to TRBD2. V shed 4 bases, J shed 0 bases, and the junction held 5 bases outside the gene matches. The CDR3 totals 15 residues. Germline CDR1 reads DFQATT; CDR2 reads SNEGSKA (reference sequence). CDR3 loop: CSATTSGSSTDTQYF. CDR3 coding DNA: TGCAGTGCTACAACTAGCGGGTCTAGCACAGATACGCAGTATTTT.

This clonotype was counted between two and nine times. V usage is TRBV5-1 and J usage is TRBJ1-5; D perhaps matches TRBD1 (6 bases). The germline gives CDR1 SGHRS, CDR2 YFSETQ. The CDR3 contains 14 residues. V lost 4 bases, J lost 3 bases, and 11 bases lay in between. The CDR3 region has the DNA TGCGCCAGCAGCCAGACAGGTCTCAATCAGCCCCAGCATTTT. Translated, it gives CASSQTGLNQPQHF.

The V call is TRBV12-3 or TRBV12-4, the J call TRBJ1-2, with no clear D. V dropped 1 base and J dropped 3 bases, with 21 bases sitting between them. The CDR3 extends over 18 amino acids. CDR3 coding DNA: TGTGCCAGCAGTTTAGTAATAACGGGGAGACTGTGGGACTATGGCTACACCTTC. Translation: CASSLVITGRLWDYGYTF.

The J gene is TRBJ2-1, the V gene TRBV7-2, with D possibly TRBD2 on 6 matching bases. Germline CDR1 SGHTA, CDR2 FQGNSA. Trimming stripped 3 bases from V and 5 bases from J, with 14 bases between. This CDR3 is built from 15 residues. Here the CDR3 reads CASSFGGITHNEQFF. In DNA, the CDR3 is TGTGCCAGCAGCTTTGGCGGGATCACCCACAATGAGCAGTTCTTC.

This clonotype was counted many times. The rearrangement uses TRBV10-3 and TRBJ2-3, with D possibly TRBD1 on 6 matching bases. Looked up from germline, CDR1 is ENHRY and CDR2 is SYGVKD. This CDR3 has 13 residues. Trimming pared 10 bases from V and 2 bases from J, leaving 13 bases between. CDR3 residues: CATLRGSTDTQYF. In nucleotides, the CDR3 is TGTGCCACCCTCAGGGGTTCCACAGATACGCAGTATTTT.

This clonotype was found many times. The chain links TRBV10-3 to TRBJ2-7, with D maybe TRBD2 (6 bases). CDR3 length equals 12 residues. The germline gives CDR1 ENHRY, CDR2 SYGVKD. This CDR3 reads CAISEGAGQFSV. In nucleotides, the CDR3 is TGTGCCATCAGTGAAGGAGCGGGTCAATTCTCTGTC.